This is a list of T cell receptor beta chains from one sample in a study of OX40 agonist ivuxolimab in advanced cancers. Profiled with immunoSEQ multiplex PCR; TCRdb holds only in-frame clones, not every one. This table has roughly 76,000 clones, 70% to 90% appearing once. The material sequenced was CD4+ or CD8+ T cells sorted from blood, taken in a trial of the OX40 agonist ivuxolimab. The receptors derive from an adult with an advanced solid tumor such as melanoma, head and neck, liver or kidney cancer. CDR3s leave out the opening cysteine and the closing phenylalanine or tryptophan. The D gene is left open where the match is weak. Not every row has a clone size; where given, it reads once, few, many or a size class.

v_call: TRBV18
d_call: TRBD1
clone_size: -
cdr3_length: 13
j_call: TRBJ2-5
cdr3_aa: ASSPGQDPWETQY

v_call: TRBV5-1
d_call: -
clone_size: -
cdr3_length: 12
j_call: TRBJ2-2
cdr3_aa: ASSRIGDTGELF

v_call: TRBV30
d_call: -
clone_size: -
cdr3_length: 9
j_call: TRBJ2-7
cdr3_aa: AWGEGYEQY

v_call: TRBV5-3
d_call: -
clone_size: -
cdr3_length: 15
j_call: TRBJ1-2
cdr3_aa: ARSVWPSQGACYGYT

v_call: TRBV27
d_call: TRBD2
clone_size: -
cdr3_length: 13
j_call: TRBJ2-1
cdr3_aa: ASSSGLAGRNEQF

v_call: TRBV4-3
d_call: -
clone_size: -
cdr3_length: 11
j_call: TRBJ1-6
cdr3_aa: ASSQDWTSPLH

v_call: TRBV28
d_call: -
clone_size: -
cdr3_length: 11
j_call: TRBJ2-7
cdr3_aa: ASSFSRRYEQY

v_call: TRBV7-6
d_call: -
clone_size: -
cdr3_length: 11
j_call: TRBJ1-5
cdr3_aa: ASSLRGNQPQH

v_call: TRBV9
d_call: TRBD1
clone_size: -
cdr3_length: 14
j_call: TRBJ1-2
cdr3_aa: ASSPRTGGGEDGYT

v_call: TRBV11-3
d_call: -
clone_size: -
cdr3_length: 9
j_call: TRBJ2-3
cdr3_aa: ASSSTDTQY

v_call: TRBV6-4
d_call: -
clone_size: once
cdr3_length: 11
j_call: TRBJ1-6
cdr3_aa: ASSEGRHSPLH

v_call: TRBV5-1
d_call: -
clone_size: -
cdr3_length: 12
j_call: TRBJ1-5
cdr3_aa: ASSLREPHQPQH

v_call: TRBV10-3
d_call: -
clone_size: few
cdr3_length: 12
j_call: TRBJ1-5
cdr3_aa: AISEGASRQPQH

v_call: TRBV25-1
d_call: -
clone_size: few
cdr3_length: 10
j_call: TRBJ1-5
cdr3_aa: ASREGNQPQH

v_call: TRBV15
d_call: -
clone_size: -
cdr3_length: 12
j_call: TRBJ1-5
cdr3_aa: ATSRDAGIQPQH

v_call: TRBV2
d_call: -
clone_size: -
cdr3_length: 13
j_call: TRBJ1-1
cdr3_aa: ASRKGGRENTEAF